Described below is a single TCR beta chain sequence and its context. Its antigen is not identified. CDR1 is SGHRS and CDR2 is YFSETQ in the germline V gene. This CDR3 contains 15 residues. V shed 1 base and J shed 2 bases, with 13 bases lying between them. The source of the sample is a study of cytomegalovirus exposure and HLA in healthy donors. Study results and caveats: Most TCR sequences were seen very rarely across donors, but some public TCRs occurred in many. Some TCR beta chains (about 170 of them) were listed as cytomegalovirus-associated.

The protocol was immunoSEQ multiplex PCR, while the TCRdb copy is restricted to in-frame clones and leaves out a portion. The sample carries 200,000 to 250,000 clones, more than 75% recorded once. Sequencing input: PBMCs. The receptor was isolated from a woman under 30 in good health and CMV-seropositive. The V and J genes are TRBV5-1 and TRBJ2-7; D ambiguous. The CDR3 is CASSLTLGIAYEQYF. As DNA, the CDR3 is TGCGCCAGCAGCTTGACGCTGGGCATCGCCTACGAGCAGTACTTC.